These T cell receptor beta chains were read from a single sample in a study of OX40 agonist ivuxolimab in advanced cancers. Clones were sequenced by immunoSEQ multiplex PCR, and TCRdb holds only the in-frame ones, with some missing. The table shows 65,000 or so clones, with about four fifths occurring only once. This material consisted of CD4+ or CD8+ T cells sorted from blood, taken in a trial of the OX40 agonist ivuxolimab. The source is an adult with an advanced solid tumor such as melanoma, head and neck, liver or kidney cancer. Each CDR3 is given with its conserved first and last residue. A D gene is named only where the DNA matches it firmly. A row's size may be missing; if present it is once, few, many or a size class.

v_gene,len,d_gene,j_gene,abundance,CDR3aa,CDR3nt
TRBV13,12,.,TRBJ2-5,.,CASSPRGETQYF,TGTGCCAGCAGCCCCCGTGGGGAGACCCAGTACTTC
TRBV9,16,.,TRBJ2-5,.,CASSHPYGSIEKTQYF,TGTGCCAGCAGCCACCCCTATGGCAGCATTGAGAAGACCCAGTACTTC
TRBV6-5,14,TRBD2,TRBJ2-7,.,CASSYEREGHEQYF,TGTGCCAGCAGTTACGAGCGGGAGGGTCACGAGCAGTACTTC
TRBV27,16,.,TRBJ2-1,.,CASSDAAEGGGNEQFF,TGTGCCAGCAGCGATGCAGCTGAGGGTGGGGGCAATGAGCAGTTCTTC
TRBV7-9,13,.,TRBJ1-2,.,CASSPPQRYGYTF,TGTGCCAGCAGCCCGCCGCAGAGGTATGGCTACACCTTC
TRBV18,14,.,TRBJ2-5,.,CASSIGSYQETQYF,TGTGCCAGCTCTATCGGGAGTTACCAAGAGACCCAGTACTTC
TRBV4-1,13,.,TRBJ1-2,once,CASSQDRRRGYTF,TGCGCCAGCAGCCAAGATCGTCGGCGGGGCTACACCTTC
TRBV5-4,15,.,TRBJ2-1,.,CASSQDMSSYNEQFF,TGTGCCAGCAGTCAAGATATGAGCTCCTACAATGAGCAGTTCTTC
TRBV19,16,.,TRBJ2-5,.,CASRASVSGYQETQYF,TGTGCCAGTAGGGCTAGCGTATCCGGTTATCAAGAGACCCAGTACTTC
TRBV19,18,TRBD1,TRBJ2-3,few,CASSAGPTTGYVTDTQYF,TGTGCCAGTAGTGCCGGACCCACGACAGGGTATGTCACAGATACGCAGTATTTT
TRBV18,13,.,TRBJ2-7,few,CASSTGRTYEQYF,TGTGCCAGCTCAACAGGACGGACCTACGAGCAGTACTTC
TRBV27,14,TRBD2,TRBJ2-2,.,CASWTSGIPGELFF,TGTGCCAGCTGGACTAGCGGGATCCCCGGGGAGCTGTTTTTT
TRBV2,14,.,TRBJ2-7,.,CASRTDPHSYEQYF,TGTGCCAGCAGAACCGACCCTCACTCCTACGAGCAGTACTTC
TRBV13,14,.,TRBJ1-2,.,CASSYLTSNYGYTF,TGTGCCAGCAGCTATCTGACATCTAACTATGGCTACACCTTC
TRBV19,16,TRBD1,TRBJ1-6,.,CASSSGTAGLVRPLHF,TGTGCCAGTAGTTCTGGGACAGCGGGCCTAGTTCGGCCCCTCCACTTT
TRBV18,15,.,TRBJ2-1,.,CASSPGLISYNEQFF,TGTGCCAGCTCACCAGGACTAATATCCTACAATGAGCAGTTCTTC
TRBV2,13,TRBD1,TRBJ2-5,.,CASFRDRVETQYF,TGTGCCAGCTTCCGGGACAGGGTTGAGACCCAGTACTTC
TRBV10-1,14,TRBD1,TRBJ2-7,.,CASSPGTGLYEQYF,TGCGCCAGCAGCCCCGGGACAGGGTTGTACGAGCAGTACTTC
TRBV5-1,15,TRBD2,TRBJ2-7,.,CASSLGPAGGQEQYF,TGCGCCAGCAGCTTGGGGCCAGCGGGAGGCCAAGAGCAGTACTTC
TRBV10-3,13,.,TRBJ1-1,.,CAISETPDTEAFF,TGTGCCATCAGTGAGACTCCCGACACTGAAGCTTTCTTT
TRBV27,12,.,TRBJ2-7,.,CASSLVGGEQYF,TGTGCCAGCAGTTTAGTGGGGGGCGAGCAGTACTTC
TRBV11-3,15,.,TRBJ2-3,.,CASSLAQAYTDTQYF,TGTGCCAGCAGCTTAGCACAGGCCTACACAGATACGCAGTATTTT
TRBV5-5,16,.,TRBJ2-7,few,CASSLRVQASSYEQYF,TGTGCCAGCAGCTTGCGGGTACAGGCCAGCTCCTACGAGCAGTACTTC
TRBV19,15,.,TRBJ1-5,.,CASSIDPSDDQPQHF,TGTGCCAGTAGTATAGACCCATCCGACGATCAGCCCCAGCATTTT
TRBV6-1,13,TRBD1,TRBJ1-1,.,CASSEFGTGGAFF,TGTGCCAGCAGTGAGTTTGGGACAGGTGGAGCTTTCTTT
TRBV5-1,14,.,TRBJ2-7,.,CASSLLTGPYEQYF,TGCGCCAGCAGCCTACTGACGGGACCCTACGAGCAGTACTTC
TRBV9,17,.,TRBJ2-7,.,CASSSVGAMGPGYEQYF,TGTGCCAGCAGCTCCGTCGGTGCTATGGGTCCGGGCTACGAGCAGTACTTC
TRBV19,15,TRBD2,TRBJ2-5,.,CASSGTSGAQETQYF,TGTGCCAGTAGCGGGACTAGCGGGGCACAAGAGACCCAGTACTTC
TRBV5-1,14,.,TRBJ1-1,.,CASSLRQMNTEAFF,TGCGCCAGCAGCTTGAGGCAGATGAACACTGAAGCTTTCTTT
TRBV30,15,TRBD2,TRBJ2-1,.,CAWSGKGLAGDEQFF,TGTGCCTGGAGTGGGAAGGGACTAGCGGGAGATGAGCAGTTCTTC
TRBV6-6,13,.,TRBJ1-3,.,CASSYDSGNTIYF,TGTGCCAGCAGTTACGACTCTGGAAACACCATATATTTT
TRBV7-6,13,.,TRBJ2-3,.,CASSLVGGDTQYF,TGTGCCAGCAGCTTAGTTGGGGGAGATACGCAGTATTTT
TRBV5-1,17,.,TRBJ1-1,.,CASSLASAANMNTEAFF,TGCGCCAGCAGCTTGGCCTCGGCAGCTAACATGAACACTGAAGCTTTCTTT
TRBV5-1,15,.,TRBJ1-2,.,CASSKTPVLNYGYTF,TGCGCCAGCAGCAAAACGCCGGTCCTCAACTATGGCTACACCTTC
TRBV15,17,TRBD2,TRBJ2-1,.,CATSRGARGRDFNEQFF,TGTGCCACCAGCAGAGGAGCCCGCGGGAGGGATTTCAATGAGCAGTTCTTC
TRBV15,16,.,TRBJ2-2,.,CATSLERVGNTGELFF,TGTGCCACCAGCCTAGAGAGGGTTGGGAACACCGGGGAGCTGTTTTTT
TRBV2,12,.,TRBJ2-1,few,CASSEGWDEQFF,TGTGCCAGCAGTGAAGGTTGGGATGAGCAGTTCTTC
TRBV5-1,17,TRBD1,TRBJ1-1,.,CASSLASLGQGITEAFF,TGCGCCAGCAGCTTGGCCTCACTGGGACAGGGAATTACTGAAGCTTTCTTT
TRBV2,13,.,TRBJ1-1,many,CASSQDGNTEAFF,TGTGCCAGCAGCCAAGACGGGAACACTGAAGCTTTCTTT
TRBV11-2,16,TRBD1,TRBJ2-5,.,CASSLAPGQGQETQYF,TGTGCCAGCAGCTTAGCCCCAGGACAGGGACAAGAGACCCAGTACTTC
TRBV5-4,15,TRBD1,TRBJ1-4,medium-sized,CASSINRGLNEKLFF,TGTGCCAGCAGCATAAACAGGGGGCTTAATGAAAAACTGTTTTTT
TRBV18,15,.,TRBJ1-1,.,CASSPQTRAGTEAFF,TGTGCCAGCTCACCACAAACTCGAGCGGGAACTGAAGCTTTCTTT
TRBV7-8,15,.,TRBJ1-5,.,CASKNRLDSNQPQHF,TGTGCCAGCAAAAATCGGTTGGATAGCAATCAGCCCCAGCATTTT
TRBV27,18,TRBD1,TRBJ1-5,.,CASSVGSPNRGRGQPQHF,TGTGCCAGCAGTGTAGGTTCACCGAACAGGGGGCGCGGACAGCCCCAGCATTTT
TRBV18,13,TRBD1,TRBJ2-7,.,CASSQDRGAEQYF,TGTGCCAGCTCACAGGACAGGGGCGCCGAGCAGTACTTC
TRBV5-1,15,TRBD2,TRBJ2-1,.,CASSRIAGVYNEQFF,TGCGCCAGCAGCAGAATAGCGGGTGTCTACAATGAGCAGTTCTTC
TRBV5-1,14,.,TRBJ2-5,once,CASSLEGREETQYF,TGCGCCAGCAGCTTGGAGGGACGGGAAGAGACCCAGTACTTC
TRBV11-3,14,.,TRBJ1-1,.,CASSRDGVNTEAFF,TGTGCCAGCAGCCGAGACGGGGTGAACACTGAAGCTTTCTTT
TRBV6-5,16,TRBD1,TRBJ1-4,.,CASSSPGQGAGEKLFF,TGTGCCAGCAGTTCCCCGGGACAGGGGGCGGGTGAAAAACTGTTTTTT
TRBV2,15,.,TRBJ2-3,.,CASNLQDRKADTQYF,TGTGCCAGCAATCTTCAGGACAGAAAGGCGGATACGCAGTATTTT
TRBV7-2,14,TRBD2,TRBJ2-7,.,CASSPTSGNYEQYF,TGTGCCAGCAGCCCGACTAGCGGAAACTACGAGCAGTACTTC
TRBV7-6,15,.,TRBJ2-1,.,CASSSRDWVDNEQFF,TGTGCCAGCAGCTCCCGGGACTGGGTCGACAATGAGCAGTTCTTC
TRBV29-1,15,TRBD2,TRBJ2-5,few,CSVASGGGLQETQYF,TGCAGCGTTGCTAGCGGGGGGGGTCTCCAAGAGACCCAGTACTTC
TRBV21-1,16,.,TRBJ1-1,.,CASSKVVGQGNTEAFF,.
TRBV6-1,13,.,TRBJ2-7,.,CASSEAGGDEQYF,TGTGCCAGCAGTGAAGCCGGAGGCGACGAGCAGTACTTC
TRBV5-5,15,TRBD1,TRBJ1-2,.,CASSLDWDRPYGYTF,TGTGCCAGCAGCTTGGACTGGGACAGACCCTATGGCTACACCTTC
TRBV19,14,.,TRBJ1-2,.,CASSIGTAVYGYTF,TGTGCCAGTAGTATTGGAACAGCTGTCTATGGCTACACCTTC
TRBV27,19,TRBD2,TRBJ2-2,once,CASSLGLAGGKTNTGELFF,TGTGCCAGCAGTTTGGGACTAGCGGGGGGCAAAACGAACACCGGGGAGCTGTTTTTT